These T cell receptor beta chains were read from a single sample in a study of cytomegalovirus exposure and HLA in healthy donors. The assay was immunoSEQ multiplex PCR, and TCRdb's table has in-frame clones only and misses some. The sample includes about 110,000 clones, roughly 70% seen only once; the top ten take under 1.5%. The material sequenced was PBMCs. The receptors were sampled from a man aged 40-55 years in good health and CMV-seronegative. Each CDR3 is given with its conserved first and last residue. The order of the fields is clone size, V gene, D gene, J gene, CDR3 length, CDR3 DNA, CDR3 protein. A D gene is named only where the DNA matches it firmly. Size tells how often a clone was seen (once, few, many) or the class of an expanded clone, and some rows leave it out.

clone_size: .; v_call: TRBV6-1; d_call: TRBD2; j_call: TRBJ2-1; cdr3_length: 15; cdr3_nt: TGTGCCAGCAGTGAGGCTAGCGGGAGATACAATGAGCAGTTCTTC; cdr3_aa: CASSEASGRYNEQFF
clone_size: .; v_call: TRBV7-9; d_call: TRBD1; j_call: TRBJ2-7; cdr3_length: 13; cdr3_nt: TGTGCCGGCACCGGGACAGGGAACTACGAGCAGTACTTC; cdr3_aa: CAGTGTGNYEQYF
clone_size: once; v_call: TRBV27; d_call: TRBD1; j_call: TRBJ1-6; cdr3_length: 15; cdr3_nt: TGTGCCAGCAGTCCCGGGACAGGCTTTGTTTCACCCCTCCACTTT; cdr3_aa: CASSPGTGFVSPLHF
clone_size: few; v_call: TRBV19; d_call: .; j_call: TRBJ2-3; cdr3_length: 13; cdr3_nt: TGTGCCAGTAGTGTCGGGACTTTAGATACGCAGTATTTT; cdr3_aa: CASSVGTLDTQYF
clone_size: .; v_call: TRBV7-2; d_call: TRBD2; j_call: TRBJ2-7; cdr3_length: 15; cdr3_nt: TGTGCCAGCAGCTTAAGGGCGGGAGCGGACGACGAGCAGTACTTC; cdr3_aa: CASSLRAGADDEQYF
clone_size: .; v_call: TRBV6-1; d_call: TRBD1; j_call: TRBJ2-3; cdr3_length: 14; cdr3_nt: TGTGCCAGCATTACGACAGGGGGTACAGATACGCAGTATTTT; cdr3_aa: CASITTGGTDTQYF
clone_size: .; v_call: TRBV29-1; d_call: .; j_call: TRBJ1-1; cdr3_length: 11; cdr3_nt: TGCAGCGCAAGCCTGAACACTGAAGCTTTCTTT; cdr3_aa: CSASLNTEAFF
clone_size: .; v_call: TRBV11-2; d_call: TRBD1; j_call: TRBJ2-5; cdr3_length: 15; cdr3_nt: TGTGCCAGCAGCTCCGACAGGGGGCTGCAAGAGACCCAGTACTTC; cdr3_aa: CASSSDRGLQETQYF
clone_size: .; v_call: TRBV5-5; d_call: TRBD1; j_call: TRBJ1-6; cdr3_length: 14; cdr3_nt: TGTGCCAGCAGCACGGGACAGGGGATTTCACCCCTCCACTTT; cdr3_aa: CASSTGQGISPLHF
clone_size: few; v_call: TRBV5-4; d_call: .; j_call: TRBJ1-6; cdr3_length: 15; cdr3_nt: TGTGCCAGCAGCTTGGAATGGGGGCGTGGGTCACCCCTCCACTTT; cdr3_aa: CASSLEWGRGSPLHF
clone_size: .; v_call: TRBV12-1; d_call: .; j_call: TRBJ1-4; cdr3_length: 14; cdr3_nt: TGTGCCAGCAGCCCTACTTGGGACAGTGAAAAACTGTTTTTT; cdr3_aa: CASSPTWDSEKLFF
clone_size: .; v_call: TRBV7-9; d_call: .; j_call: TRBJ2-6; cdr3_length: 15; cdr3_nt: TGTGCCAGCAGCTTATCCGAGTCTGGGGCCAACGTCCTGACTTTC; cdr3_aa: CASSLSESGANVLTF
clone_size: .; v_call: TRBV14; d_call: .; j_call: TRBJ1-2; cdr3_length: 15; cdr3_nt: TGTGCCAGCAGCCAAGACTTGGTCCGGAACTATGGCTACACCTTC; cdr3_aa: CASSQDLVRNYGYTF
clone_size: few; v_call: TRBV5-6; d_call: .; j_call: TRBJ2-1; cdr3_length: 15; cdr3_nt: TGTGCCAGCAGCTTGTCTATCGCAGGCCTCAATGAGCAGTTCTTC; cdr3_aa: CASSLSIAGLNEQFF
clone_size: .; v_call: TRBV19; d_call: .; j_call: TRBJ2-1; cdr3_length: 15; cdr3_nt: TGTGCCAGTAGTGAAAATAGGGGGATCAACAATGAGCAGTTCTTC; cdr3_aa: CASSENRGINNEQFF